This T cell receptor (beta chain) is drawn from a study of blood T cell repertoires in COVID-19. For the study at large: Italy, Spain and the United States were the sources of the convalescent and acute COVID-19 samples.

Authors' analysis steps: Reference gene primer amplification yielded estimated nucleated cell counts. Here immunoSEQ multiplex PCR was the method, and the copy in TCRdb shows in-frame clones only, minus some. V, J and clone size are those of that table, while D and trimming were read from the DNA. The sample shows roughly 140,000 clones, about 87% of them seen only once. Cohorts were determined from participant-reported clinical history. The CDR3 is 13 residues long. The germline V gene has CDR1 SQVTM and CDR2 ANQGSEA. The V segment lost 6 bases and the J segment 5 bases; nucleotides outside the gene matches: 9.

Sequencing was done on a sample of PBMCs or T cells enriched from blood (not recorded which). This receptor was taken from a man in his fifties or sixties in a cohort exposed to, infected with or recovered from COVID-19 (not recorded which). J is TRBJ1-1 and V is TRBV29-1, with 7 bases that match TRBD1. CDR3 loop: CSVRQGPGTEAFF. CDR3 nucleotide sequence: TGCAGCGTAAGACAGGGCCCGGGGACTGAAGCTTTCTTT.